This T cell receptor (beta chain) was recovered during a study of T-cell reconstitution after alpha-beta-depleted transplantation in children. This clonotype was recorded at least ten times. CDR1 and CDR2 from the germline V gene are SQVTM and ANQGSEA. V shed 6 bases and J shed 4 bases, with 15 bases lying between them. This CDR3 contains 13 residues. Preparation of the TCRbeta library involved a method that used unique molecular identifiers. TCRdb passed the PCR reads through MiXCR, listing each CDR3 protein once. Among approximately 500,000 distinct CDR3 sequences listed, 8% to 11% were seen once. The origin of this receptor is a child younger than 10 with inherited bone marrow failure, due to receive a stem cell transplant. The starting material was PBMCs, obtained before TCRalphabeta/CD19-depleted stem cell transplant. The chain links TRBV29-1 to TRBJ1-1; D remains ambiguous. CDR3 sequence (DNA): TGCAGCGTCTCCTACGGCCGGCTCACTGAAGCTTTCTTT. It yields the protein CSVSYGRLTEAFF.